The clone carrying this T cell receptor beta chain was counted a single time. As yet, its antigen is unknown. Built from TCR beta cDNA, the libraries had unique molecular identifiers in them. TCRdb re-called the PCR reads with MiXCR, one entry per CDR3 protein. The sample contains hundreds of thousands of distinct CDR3 sequences, 44% of which appear only once. This record belongs to a study of post-analysis software for immune sequencing data. Notes on the study in general: There were five TRBV segments more frequent in patients than controls, and TRBV5-6, TRBV5-1 and TRBV20-1 were among them.

The CDR3 is made up of 14 amino acids. Trimming took 6 bases from V and 0 from J, leaving 11 bases between them. This chain uses TRBV12-3 or TRBV12-4 with TRBJ1-2; D is unclear. The sequenced sample consisted of blood. This clonotype was sampled from a girl aged 10 to 17 with multiple sclerosis. The chain's CDR3 is CASRGAVSNYGYTF. The CDR3 coding sequence is TGTGCCAGCAGGGGCGCGGTGTCTAACTATGGCTACACCTTC.